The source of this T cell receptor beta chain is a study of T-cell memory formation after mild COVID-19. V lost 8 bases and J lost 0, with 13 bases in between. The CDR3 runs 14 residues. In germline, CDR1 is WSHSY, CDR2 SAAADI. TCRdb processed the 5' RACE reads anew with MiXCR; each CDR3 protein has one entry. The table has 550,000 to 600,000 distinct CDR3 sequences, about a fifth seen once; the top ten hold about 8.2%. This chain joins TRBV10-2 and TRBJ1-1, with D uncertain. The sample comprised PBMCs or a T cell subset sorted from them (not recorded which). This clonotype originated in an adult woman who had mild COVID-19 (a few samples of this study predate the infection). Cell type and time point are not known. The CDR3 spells CASCGGSLNTEAFF. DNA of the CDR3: TGCGCCAGCTGTGGAGGGTCCCTGAACACTGAAGCTTTCTTT.